This TCR beta chain was identified in a study of T cell responses to AZD1222 COVID-19 vaccine (dated by TCRdb to the early 2020s). Notes on the research overall: AZD1222 recipients whose second dose came at about 4 weeks and those whose second dose came at about 12 weeks were combined into one group, since spike-specific TCR depth and breadth did not differ between the two schedules. A total of 230 to 250 trial participants underwent TCR sequencing, of whom about 210 had received two doses of AZD1222 and about 25 had received two doses of the MenACWY control vaccine. Trial participants were enrolled by age into 18-55, 56-69 and 70-plus year subgroups, with about 150, 27 and 61 TCR-sequenced participants respectively. Overall study results and their limits: Reportedly, close to half of the unique spike-specific TCRs recognized epitopes lying outside the regions that are mutated in the B.1.351 and B.1.1.7 variants. Spike-specific TCR breadth and depth rose significantly after two AZD1222 doses compared with day 0 and with MenACWY recipients. Because no day 14 peak-response samples were available, repertoires were characterized only after the peak T cell response. In the small 56-69-year group, the increase in depth fell short of significance, most likely because of low power. Participants were mostly white British, with more females than males. The authors suggested clonal diversity may have been underestimated. CD4 TCRs associated with the vaccine covered the entire spike protein, and the dominant responses were in regions 160-218 and 743-854. Only 5 to 7 AZD1222 recipients were SARS-CoV-2 seropositive at baseline, limiting conclusions about previously exposed vaccinees.

As regards this clone: The specificity of this receptor is unknown. No base quality information exists; no much larger clone differs at one position.

The CDR3 regions of human TCRbeta chains were subjected to immunosequencing. In the source study's methods: Repertoire TCRs were matched against a reference library of SARS-CoV-2-specific TCRs generated with the MIRA antigen-specificity platform. Breadth meant the fraction of unique TCRs that were SARS-CoV-2-associated, whereas depth meant the fraction of total T cells that were SARS-CoV-2-associated. Using the MIRA data, each spike-specific TCR was assigned both to the spike region to which the TCR was reactive and to a CD4 or CD8 class. Log10-transformed breadth and depth values were compared by one-way ANOVA with Sidak's multiple comparisons tests. TCRdb carries this immuneACCESS record with in-frame sequences only. Its versions omit some clonotypes, under half of them owing to an unresolved V gene in the studies checked, with the rest unexplained. The V and J calls and the clone size are those of that table, but D and trimming were determined from the DNA. The sample contains roughly 140,000 clones, roughly 92% of them found a single time. The ten largest make up roughly 1.3% of the sample.

The time point tag for this specimen amounts to: baseline before first vaccination. The vaccinee samples were drawn from two UK trials, COV001 and COV002, one of which was a single-blind randomized controlled phase 2/3 trial testing AZD1222 (ChAdOx1 nCoV-19) in healthy adults. For TCRbeta chain sequencing, PBMC samples from trial participants were taken at day 0 and at day 28 after the second dose. This specimen consisted of peripheral blood, obtained on day 0 of AZD1222 vaccination. The receptor was isolated from an adult in good health.

This receptor has the CDR3 CASSLDSDDYGYTF. The DNA sequence follows: TGTGCCAGCAGCTTAGACAGTGACGACTATGGCTACACCTTC. The rearrangement combines TRBV7-9 with TRBJ1-2, with the D gene call left open. The CDR3 numbers 14 residues from cysteine through phenylalanine. The sequence is cut down to CDR3 DNA, 42 bases in frame from base 1. CDR1 is given as SEHNR and CDR2 as FQNEAQ, both from the germline V gene (reference sequence). At the junction V is shortened by 1 base and J by 3 bases, with 9 bases in between. Where the CDR3 stops, the reference TRBV7-9 and TRBJ1-2 genes take over; the full variable domain is DTGVSQNPRHKITKRGQNVTFRCDPISEHNRLYWYRQTLGQGPEFLTYFQNEAQLEKSRLLSDRFSAERPKGSFSTLEIQRTEQGDSAMYLCASSLDSDDYGYTFGSGTRLTVV.